This T cell receptor (beta chain) was profiled in a study of OX40 agonist ivuxolimab in advanced cancers. In the study overall: The costimulatory receptor OX40 (CD134) was targeted by ivuxolimab, a fully human IgG2 agonistic monoclonal antibody. Intravenous ivuxolimab was administered to patients every 2 weeks at six dose levels: 0.01, 0.1, 0.3, 1.5, 3 and 10 mg/kg. Of the approximately 53 patients in dose escalation, about 19 had hepatocellular carcinoma, roughly 15 had melanoma, 9 had renal cell carcinoma and 9 had head and neck cancer. In the dose-escalation cohort, 82.7% of patients were male, and the mean age was about 55 years, with a range of roughly 20 to 85. Prior anti-PD-1, anti-PD-L1 or anti-CTLA-4 therapy was permitted, and 40% of dose-escalation patients had received checkpoint inhibitors. Partial responses were achieved by three dose-escalation patients, of whom one had hepatocellular carcinoma and two had cutaneous melanoma. Peripheral TCRbeta sequencing aimed to test whether ivuxolimab altered TCR sequence diversity and caused clonal T-cell expansion. The paper covers the monotherapy dose-escalation part of the phase I ivuxolimab trial, which included N = 52 patients. On the study overall, not on this receptor specifically: Low levels of normalized T-cell clonal expansion were also seen in some patients who did not respond. Clonal expansion of both CD4+ and CD8+ blood T cells was observed from baseline to week 6 at doses 0.1 to 3.0 mg/kg. Antigen specificity was not determined for the clonally expanded peripheral T cells. On average, CD8+ T cells showed more expanded clones than CD4+ T cells after ivuxolimab. In partial responders in the 0.1-3.0 mg/kg groups, normalized peripheral clonal expansion was found to be among the lowest, especially among CD8+ T cells.

Patients with a history of autoimmune disease or receiving systemic immunosuppression were excluded from the trial. In every dose cohort, peripheral blood was drawn for TCR sequencing at baseline, cycle 4 day 1, and cycle 7 day 1. The samples were drawn from a first-in-human, open-label, multicenter phase I dose-escalation trial of ivuxolimab. Adults with locally advanced or metastatic melanoma, renal cell, hepatocellular, or head and neck squamous cell carcinoma were enrolled in the trial. Before TCR sequencing, CD4+ T cells and CD8+ T cells from peripheral blood were sorted into separate populations. CDR1 and CDR2 are read off the germline V gene as SGHRS and YFSETQ. The germline V and J ends show losses of 0 bases and 1 base respectively, and no gene match explains 2 bases of the junction. The CDR3 spans 16 residues, from the cysteine through the phenylalanine. Only CDR3 DNA is held: 48 bases, read in frame from base 1.

For sequencing of the TCRbeta CDR3 region, genomic DNA was extracted from the sorted cells. TCRbeta CDR3 regions were sequenced using the immunoSEQ Assay. TCRdb provides this immuneACCESS table in a form limited to in-frame rearrangements. Some clones are lacking; in checked studies, under half of them reflect an unresolved V gene, and why the rest are absent is not known. This sample holds tens of thousands of clones; around 89% were observed only once. The ten largest clones represent less than 12% of the sample. Comment on this clone: The target of this receptor is not known. No much larger clone exists at a distance of one base, and base qualities are not known.

The material was CD4+ or CD8+ T cells sorted from blood, obtained in a trial of the OX40 agonist ivuxolimab. The source of this sequence is an adult with an advanced solid tumor such as melanoma, head and neck, liver or kidney cancer. The chain is encoded by TRBV5-1 joined to TRBJ2-1; 9 bases in between match TRBD2. The DNA is as follows: TGCGCCAGCAGCTTGGTAGCGGGAGTTTCCTACAATGAGCAGTTCTTC. It encodes CASSLVAGVSYNEQFF.